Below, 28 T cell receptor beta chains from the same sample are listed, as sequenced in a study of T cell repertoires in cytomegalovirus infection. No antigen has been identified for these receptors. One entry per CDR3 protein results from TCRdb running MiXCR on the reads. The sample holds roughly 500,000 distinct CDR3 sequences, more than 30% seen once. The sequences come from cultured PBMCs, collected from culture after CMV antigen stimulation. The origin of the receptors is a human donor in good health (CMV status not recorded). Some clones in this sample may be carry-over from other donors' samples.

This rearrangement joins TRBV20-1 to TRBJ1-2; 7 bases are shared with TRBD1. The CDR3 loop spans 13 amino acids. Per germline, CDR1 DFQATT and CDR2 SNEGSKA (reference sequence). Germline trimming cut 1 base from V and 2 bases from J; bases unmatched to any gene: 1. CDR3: CSARGGQNYGYTF. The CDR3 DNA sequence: TGCAGTGCTAGAGGGGGACAGAACTATGGCTACACCTTC.

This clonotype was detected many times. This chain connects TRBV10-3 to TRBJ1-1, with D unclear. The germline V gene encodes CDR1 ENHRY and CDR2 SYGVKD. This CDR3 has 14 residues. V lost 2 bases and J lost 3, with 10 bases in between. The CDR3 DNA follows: TGTGCCATCAGTGAGGAAGGCATTTACACTGAAGCTTTCTTT. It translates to CAISEEGIYTEAFF.

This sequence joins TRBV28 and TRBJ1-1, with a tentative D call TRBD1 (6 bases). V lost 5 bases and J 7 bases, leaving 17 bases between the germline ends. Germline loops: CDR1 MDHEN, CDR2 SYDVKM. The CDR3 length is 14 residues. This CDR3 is CASSTDSGALEAFF. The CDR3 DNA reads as TGTGCCAGCAGTACGGACAGTGGGGCTCTTGAAGCTTTCTTT. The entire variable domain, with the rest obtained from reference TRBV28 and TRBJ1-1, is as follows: DVKVTQSSRYLVKRTGEKVFLECVQDMDHENMFWYRQDPGLGLRLIYFSYDVKMKEKGDIPEGYSVSREKKERFSLILESASTNQTSMYLCASSTDSGALEAFFGQGTRLTVV.

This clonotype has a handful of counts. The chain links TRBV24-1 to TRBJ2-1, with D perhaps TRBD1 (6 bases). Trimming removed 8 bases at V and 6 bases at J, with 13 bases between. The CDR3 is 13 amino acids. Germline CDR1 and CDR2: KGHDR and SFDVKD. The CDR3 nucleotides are TGTGCCACCACTCCGGACAGTTCCAATGAGCAGTTCTTC. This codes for CATTPDSSNEQFF.

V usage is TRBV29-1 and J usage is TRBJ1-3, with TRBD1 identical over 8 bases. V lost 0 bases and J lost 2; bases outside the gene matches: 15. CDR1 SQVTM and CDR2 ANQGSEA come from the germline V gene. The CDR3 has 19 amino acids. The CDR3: CSVEDQGRGRLVAGNTIYF. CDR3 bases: TGCAGCGTTGAAGATCAGGGCAGGGGGCGTCTGGTAGCTGGAAACACCATATATTTT. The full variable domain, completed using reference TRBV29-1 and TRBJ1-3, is SAVISQKPSRDICQRGTSLTIQCQVDSQVTMMFWYRQQPGQSLTLIATANQGSEATYESGFVIDKFPISRPNLTFSTLTVSNMSPEDSSIYLCSVEDQGRGRLVAGNTIYFGEGSWLTVV.

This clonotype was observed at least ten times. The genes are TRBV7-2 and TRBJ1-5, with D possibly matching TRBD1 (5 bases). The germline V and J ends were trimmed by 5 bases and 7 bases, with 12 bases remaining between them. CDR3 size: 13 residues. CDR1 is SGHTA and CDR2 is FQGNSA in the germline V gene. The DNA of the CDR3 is TGTGCCAGCAGCGCCGACGGGGGACAGCCCCAGCATTTT. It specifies CASSADGGQPQHF.

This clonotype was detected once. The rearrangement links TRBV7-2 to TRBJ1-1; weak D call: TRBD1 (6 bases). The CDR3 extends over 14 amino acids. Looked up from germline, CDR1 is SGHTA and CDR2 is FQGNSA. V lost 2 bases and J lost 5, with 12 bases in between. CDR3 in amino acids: CASSLLAGVTEAFF. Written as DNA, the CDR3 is TGTGCCAGCAGCTTATTGGCAGGGGTTACTGAAGCTTTCTTT.

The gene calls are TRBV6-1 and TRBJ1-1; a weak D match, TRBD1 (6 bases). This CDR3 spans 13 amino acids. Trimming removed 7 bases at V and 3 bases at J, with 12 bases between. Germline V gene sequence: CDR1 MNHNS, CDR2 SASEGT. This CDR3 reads CASTLYRDTEAFF. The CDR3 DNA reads TGTGCCAGCACCCTCTACAGGGACACTGAAGCTTTCTTT.

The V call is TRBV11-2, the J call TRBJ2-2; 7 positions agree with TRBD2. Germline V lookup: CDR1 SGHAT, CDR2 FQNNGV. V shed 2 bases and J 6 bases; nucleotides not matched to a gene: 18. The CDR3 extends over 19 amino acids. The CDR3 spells CASSLIRREWGRLPGELFF. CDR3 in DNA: TGTGCCAGCAGCTTAATCCGGCGGGAGTGGGGACGTCTCCCCGGGGAGCTGTTTTTT.

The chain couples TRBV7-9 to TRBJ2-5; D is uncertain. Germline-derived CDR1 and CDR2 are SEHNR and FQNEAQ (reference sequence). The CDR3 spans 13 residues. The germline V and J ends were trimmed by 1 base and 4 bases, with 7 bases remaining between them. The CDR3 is CASSLEVLETQYF. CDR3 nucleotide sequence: TGTGCCAGCAGCTTAGAAGTGTTAGAGACCCAGTACTTC. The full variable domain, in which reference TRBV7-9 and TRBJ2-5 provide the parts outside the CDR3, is DTGVSQNPRHKITKRGQNVTFRCDPISEHNRLYWYRQTLGQGPEFLTYFQNEAQLEKSRLLSDRFSAERPKGSFSTLEIQRTEQGDSAMYLCASSLEVLETQYFGPGTRLLVL.

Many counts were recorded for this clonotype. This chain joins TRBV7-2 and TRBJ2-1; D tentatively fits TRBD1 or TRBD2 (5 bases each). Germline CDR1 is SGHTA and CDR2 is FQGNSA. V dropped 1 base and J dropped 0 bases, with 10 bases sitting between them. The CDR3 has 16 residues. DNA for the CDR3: TGTGCCAGCAGCTTAGTGCCAGGGAGCTCCTACAATGAGCAGTTCTTC. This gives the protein CASSLVPGSSYNEQFF.

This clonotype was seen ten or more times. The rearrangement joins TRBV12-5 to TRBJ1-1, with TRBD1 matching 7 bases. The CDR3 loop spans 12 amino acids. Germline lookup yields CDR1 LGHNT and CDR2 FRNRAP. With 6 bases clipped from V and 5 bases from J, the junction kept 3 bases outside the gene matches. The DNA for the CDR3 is TGTGCTAGTGGCCAGGGGGGAACTGAAGCTTTCTTT. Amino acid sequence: CASGQGGTEAFF.

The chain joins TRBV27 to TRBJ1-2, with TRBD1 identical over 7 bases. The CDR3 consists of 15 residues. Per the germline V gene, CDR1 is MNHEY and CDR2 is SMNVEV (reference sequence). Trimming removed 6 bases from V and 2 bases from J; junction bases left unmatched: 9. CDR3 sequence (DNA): TGTGCCAGCAGCATTACAGGGGTGGACAACTATGGCTACACCTTC. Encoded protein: CASSITGVDNYGYTF.

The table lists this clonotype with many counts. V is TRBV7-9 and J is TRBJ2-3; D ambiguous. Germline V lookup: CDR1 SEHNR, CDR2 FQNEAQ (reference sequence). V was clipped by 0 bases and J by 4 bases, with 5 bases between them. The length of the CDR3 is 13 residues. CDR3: CASSLAAADTQYF. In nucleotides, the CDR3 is TGTGCCAGCAGCTTAGCCGCCGCAGATACGCAGTATTTT.

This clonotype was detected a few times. The CDR3 sequence is CASTSGEEQFF. The DNA for the CDR3 is TGTGCCAGCACCTCGGGGGAGGAGCAGTTCTTC. The chain recombines TRBV12-3 or TRBV12-4 with TRBJ2-1; TRBD2 might be the D (6 bases). Deletions cut 7 bases from V and 10 bases from J, with 11 bases between. This CDR3 region has 11 residues.

The CDR3 DNA is TGTGCCAGCAGGTTAGCGGGAGGGGTACCTGGTGAGCAGTTCTTC. Translating gives CASRLAGGVPGEQFF. V usage is TRBV28 and J usage is TRBJ2-1; 11 positions agree with TRBD2. Germline loops: CDR1 MDHEN, CDR2 SYDVKM. The CDR3 is 15 amino acids. The V gene end was trimmed by 6 bases and the J gene end by 9 bases; junction bases not matched to a gene: 10.

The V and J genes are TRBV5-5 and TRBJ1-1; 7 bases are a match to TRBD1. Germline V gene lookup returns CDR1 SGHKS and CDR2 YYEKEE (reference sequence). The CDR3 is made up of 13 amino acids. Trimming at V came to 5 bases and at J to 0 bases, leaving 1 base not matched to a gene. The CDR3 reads CASSTGVNTEAFF. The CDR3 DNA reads TGTGCCAGCAGTACAGGGGTGAACACTGAAGCTTTCTTT.

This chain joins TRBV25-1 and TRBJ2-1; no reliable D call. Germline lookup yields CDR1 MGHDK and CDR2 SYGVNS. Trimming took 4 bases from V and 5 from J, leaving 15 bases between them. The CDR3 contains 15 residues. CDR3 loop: CASSGAGRRHNEQFF. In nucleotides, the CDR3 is TGTGCCAGCAGTGGTGCAGGACGGCGCCACAATGAGCAGTTCTTC.

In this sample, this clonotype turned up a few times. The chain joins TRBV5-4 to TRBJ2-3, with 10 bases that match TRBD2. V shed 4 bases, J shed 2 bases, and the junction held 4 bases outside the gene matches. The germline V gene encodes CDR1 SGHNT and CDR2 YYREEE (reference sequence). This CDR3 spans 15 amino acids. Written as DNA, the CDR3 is TGTGCCAGCAGCGTTGGACTAGCGGCCACAGATACGCAGTATTTT. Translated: CASSVGLAATDTQYF.

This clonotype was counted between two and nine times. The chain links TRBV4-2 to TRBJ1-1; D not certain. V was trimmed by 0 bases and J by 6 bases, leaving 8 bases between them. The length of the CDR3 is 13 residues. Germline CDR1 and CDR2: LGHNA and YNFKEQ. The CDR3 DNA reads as TGTGCCAGCAGCCAAGAACCGCTCGCTGAAGCTTTCTTT. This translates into CASSQEPLAEAFF.

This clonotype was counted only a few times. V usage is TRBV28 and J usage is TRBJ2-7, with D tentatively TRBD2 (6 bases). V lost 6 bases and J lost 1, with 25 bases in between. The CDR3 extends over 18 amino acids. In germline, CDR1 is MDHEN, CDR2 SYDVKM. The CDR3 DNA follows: TGTGCCAGCAGCCAAGCCCTTAGAACCAGCGGGCTATCCTACGAGCAGTACTTC. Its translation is CASSQALRTSGLSYEQYF.

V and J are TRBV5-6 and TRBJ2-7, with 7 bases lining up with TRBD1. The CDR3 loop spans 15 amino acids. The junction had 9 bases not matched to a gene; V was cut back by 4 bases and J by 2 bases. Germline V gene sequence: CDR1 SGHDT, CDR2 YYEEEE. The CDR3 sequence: CASSPLTGIPYEQYV. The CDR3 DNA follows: TGTGCCAGCAGCCCCTTGACAGGGATCCCCTACGAGCAGTACGTC.

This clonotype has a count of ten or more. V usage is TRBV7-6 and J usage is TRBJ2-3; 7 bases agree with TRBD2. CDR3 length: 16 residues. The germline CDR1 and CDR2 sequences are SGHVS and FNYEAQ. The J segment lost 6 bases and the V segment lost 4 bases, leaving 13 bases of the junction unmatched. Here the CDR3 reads CASSSITSADADTQYF. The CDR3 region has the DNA TGTGCCAGCAGCTCCATAACTAGCGCCGATGCGGATACGCAGTATTTT.

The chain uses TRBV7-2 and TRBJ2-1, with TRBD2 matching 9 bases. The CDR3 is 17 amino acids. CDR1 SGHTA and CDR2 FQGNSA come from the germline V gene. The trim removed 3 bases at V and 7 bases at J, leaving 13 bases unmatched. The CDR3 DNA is TGTGCCAGCAGCTTGAGGGTAGCGGGAGTGAGAGGGAATGAGCAGTTCTTC. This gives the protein CASSLRVAGVRGNEQFF.

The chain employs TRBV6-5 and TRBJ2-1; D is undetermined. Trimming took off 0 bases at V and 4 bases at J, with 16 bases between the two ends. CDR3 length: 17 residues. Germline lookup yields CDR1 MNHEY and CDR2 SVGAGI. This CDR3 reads CASSYSPLYAQYNEQFF. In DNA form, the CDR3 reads TGTGCCAGCAGTTACTCGCCTTTGTACGCCCAATACAATGAGCAGTTCTTC.

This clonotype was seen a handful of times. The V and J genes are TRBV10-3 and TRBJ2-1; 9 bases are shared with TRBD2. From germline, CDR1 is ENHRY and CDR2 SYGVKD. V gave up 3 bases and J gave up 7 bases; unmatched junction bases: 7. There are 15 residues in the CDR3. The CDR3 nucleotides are TGTGCCATCAGTGACGGACTAGCGCAAGTTAATGAGCAGTTCTTC. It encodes CAISDGLAQVNEQFF.

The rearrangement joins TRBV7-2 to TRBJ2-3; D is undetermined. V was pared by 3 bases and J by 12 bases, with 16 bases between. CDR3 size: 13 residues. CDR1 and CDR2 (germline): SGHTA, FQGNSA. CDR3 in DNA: TGTGCCAGCAGCTTCGATTCCTCAGGTCCCCAGTATTTT. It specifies CASSFDSSGPQYF.

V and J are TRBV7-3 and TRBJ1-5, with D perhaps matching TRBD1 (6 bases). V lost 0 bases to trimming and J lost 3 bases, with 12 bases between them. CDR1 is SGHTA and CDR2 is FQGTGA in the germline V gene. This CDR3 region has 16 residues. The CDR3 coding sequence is TGTGCCAGCAGCTTAACGAACAGGGACCCCAATCAGCCCCAGCATTTT. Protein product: CASSLTNRDPNQPQHF. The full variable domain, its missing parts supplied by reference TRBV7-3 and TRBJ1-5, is GAGVSQTPSNKVTEKGKYVELRCDPISGHTALYWYRQSLGQGPEFLIYFQGTGAADDSGLPNDRFFAVRPEGSVSTLKIQRTERGDSAVYLCASSLTNRDPNQPQHFGDGTRLSIL.